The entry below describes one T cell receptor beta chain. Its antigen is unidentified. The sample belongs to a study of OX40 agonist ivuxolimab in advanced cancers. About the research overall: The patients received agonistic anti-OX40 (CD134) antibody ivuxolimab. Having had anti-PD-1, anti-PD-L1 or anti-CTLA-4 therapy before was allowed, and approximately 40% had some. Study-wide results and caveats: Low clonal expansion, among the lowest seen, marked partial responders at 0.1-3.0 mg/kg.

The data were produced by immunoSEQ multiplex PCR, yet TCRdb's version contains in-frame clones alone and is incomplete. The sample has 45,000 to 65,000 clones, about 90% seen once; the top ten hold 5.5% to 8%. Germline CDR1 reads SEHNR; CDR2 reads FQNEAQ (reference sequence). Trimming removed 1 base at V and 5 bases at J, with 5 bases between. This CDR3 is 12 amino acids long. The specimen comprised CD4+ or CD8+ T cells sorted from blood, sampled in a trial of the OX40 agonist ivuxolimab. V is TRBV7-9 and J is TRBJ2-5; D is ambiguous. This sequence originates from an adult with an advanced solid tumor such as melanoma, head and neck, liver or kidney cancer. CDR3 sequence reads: CASSLGWETQYF. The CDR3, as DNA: TGTGCCAGCAGCTTAGGTTGGGAGACCCAGTACTTC.